Sequencing of this T cell receptor beta chain was carried out in a study of T cells in localized non-small cell lung cancer. Study-wide results and limits: There was higher T cell clonality in uninvolved adjacent lung than in tumor, and it was highest there. Detection in adjacent lung was observed for a median around 55 of the top 100 tumor clones.

Sequencing used immunoSEQ multiplex PCR; TCRdb keeps in-frame clones, though not all of them. The sample records about 78,000 clones, roughly four fifths being singletons. To note about this clone: Its antigen is as yet unknown.

This CDR3 has 13 residues. V was trimmed by 6 bases and J by 2 bases, leaving 11 bases between them. Germline-derived CDR1 and CDR2 are MNHEY and SVGAGI. The chain carries TRBV6-5 and TRBJ2-7; no clear D gene. The clonotype comes from a man aged 40-75 years with stage I lung adenocarcinoma. Sequencing used peripheral blood, obtained before any cancer treatment. Here the CDR3 reads CASRPSGPYEQYF. The CDR3 DNA reads as TGTGCCAGCAGGCCTTCCGGCCCCTACGAGCAGTACTTC.